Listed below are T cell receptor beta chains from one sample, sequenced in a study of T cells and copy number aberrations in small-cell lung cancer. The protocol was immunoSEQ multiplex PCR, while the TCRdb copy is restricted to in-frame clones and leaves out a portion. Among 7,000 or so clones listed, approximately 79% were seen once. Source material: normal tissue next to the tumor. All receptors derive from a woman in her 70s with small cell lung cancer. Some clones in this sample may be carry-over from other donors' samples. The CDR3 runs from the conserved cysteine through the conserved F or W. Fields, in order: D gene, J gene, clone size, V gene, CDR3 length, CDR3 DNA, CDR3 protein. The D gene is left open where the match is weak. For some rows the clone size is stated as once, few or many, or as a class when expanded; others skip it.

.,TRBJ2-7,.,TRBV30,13,TGTGCCTGGAGTGGACAAGTAAGCGACGAGCAGTACTTC,CAWSGQVSDEQYF
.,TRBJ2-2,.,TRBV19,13,TGTGCCAGTAGTATAAGGGGAACCGGGGAGCTGTTTTTT,CASSIRGTGELFF
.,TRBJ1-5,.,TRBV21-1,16,TGTGCCAGCAGCAAAGTGGGGAGAGAGAGGCCGGGGCCCCAGCATTTT,CASSKVGRERPGPQHF
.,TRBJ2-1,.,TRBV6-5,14,TGTGCCAGCAGTTACGGCGGGCACGGGAATGAGCAGTTCTTC,CASSYGGHGNEQFF
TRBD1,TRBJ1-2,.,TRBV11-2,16,TGTGCCAGCAGCTCAACCGGACAGGGAAGTAACTATGGCTACACCTTC,CASSSTGQGSNYGYTF
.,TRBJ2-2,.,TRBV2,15,TGTGCCAGTTCTAGGGCAAGAACGAACACCGGGGAGCTGTTTTTT,CASSRARTNTGELFF
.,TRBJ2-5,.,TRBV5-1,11,TGCGCCAGCAGCTTGTTTGAGACCCAGTACTTC,CASSLFETQYF
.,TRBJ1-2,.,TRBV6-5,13,TGTGCCAGCAGTGGACCGGGGGCGGCTGGCTACACCTTC,CASSGPGAAGYTF
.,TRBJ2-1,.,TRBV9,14,TGTGCCAGCAGCATGACGGACTACTACAATGAGCAGTTCTTC,CASSMTDYYNEQFF
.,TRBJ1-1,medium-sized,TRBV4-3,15,TGCGCCAGCAGCCCCTCGTGGGTGGGGGGGACTGAAGCTTTCTTT,CASSPSWVGGTEAFF
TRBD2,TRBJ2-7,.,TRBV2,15,TGTGCCAGCTCCAGGACAGCGGGAGGCCTTAGGGAGCAGTACTTC,CASSRTAGGLREQYF
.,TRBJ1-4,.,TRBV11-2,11,TGTGCCAGCAGTACTAATGAAAAACTGTTTTTT,CASSTNEKLFF
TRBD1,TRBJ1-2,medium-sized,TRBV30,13,TGTGCCTGGAGTGGGACAGGGTGGATCGGCTACACCTTC,CAWSGTGWIGYTF
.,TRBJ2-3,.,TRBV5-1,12,TGCGCCAGCAGCTATTCCGGGACTTTGCAGTATTTT,CASSYSGTLQYF
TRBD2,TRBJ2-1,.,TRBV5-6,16,TGTGCCAGCAGCTTACCTCCGGGACTAGCTAGGTATGAGCAGTTCTTC,CASSLPPGLARYEQFF
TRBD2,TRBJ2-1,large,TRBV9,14,TGTGCCAGCAGCGTAGAGGGACTAGCGGGGATGGAGTTCTTC,CASSVEGLAGMEFF
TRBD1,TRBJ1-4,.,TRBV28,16,TGTGCCAGCAGTCCGGGACAGGCTTGGACTAATGAAAAACTGTTTTTT,CASSPGQAWTNEKLFF
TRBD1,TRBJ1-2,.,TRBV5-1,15,TGCGCCAGCAGCTTGGAGGCAGGGGGCGACTATGGCTACACCTTC,CASSLEAGGDYGYTF
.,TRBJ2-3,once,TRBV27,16,TGTGCCAGCAGTTTAGGAGGCGTAGCTAGCACAGATACGCAGTATTTT,CASSLGGVASTDTQYF
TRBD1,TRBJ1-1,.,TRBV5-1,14,TGCGCCAGCAGGATAAGGGGGCCGCACACTGAAGCTTTCTTT,CASRIRGPHTEAFF
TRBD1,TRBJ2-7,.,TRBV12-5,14,TGTGCTAGTGCCCGGACAGGGGGCACAGGCGAGCAGTACTTC,CASARTGGTGEQYF
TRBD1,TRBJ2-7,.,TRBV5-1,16,TGCGCCAGCAGCTTGGGGACACAGGGGGTCTCCTACGAGCAGTACTTC,CASSLGTQGVSYEQYF
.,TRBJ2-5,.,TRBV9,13,TGTGCCAGCAGTCCTTCAGGTGAAGAGACCCAGTACTTC,CASSPSGEETQYF
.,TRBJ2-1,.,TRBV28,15,TGTGCCAGCAGCCTGCAGACAGGGAGGCTGCATGAGCAGTTCTTC,CASSLQTGRLHEQFF
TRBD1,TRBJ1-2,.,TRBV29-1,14,TGCAGCGCTGAGCTCCGGGACAGGGGCTTAGGCTACACCTTC,CSAELRDRGLGYTF
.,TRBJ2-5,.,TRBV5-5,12,TGTGCCAGCAGCCCCTTTTCAGAGACCCAGTACTTC,CASSPFSETQYF
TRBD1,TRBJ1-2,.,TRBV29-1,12,TGCAGCGTTGAGGAGGGGGCGGGTGGCTACACCTTC,CSVEEGAGGYTF
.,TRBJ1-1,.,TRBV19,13,TGTGCCAGTAGTAGGGAGGGAGGAACTGAAGCTTTCTTT,CASSREGGTEAFF
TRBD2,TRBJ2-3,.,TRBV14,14,TGTGCCAGCAGCCAAGATGAGGCAGGGAGGGTGAAGTATTTT,CASSQDEAGRVKYF
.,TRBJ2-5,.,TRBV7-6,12,TGTGCCAGCAGCTTAGCCCAAGAGACCCAGTACTTC,CASSLAQETQYF
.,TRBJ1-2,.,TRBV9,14,TGTGCCAGCAGCCCCCGGGGCGGCACCTCTGGCTACACCTTC,CASSPRGGTSGYTF
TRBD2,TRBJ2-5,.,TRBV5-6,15,TGTGCCAGCAGCCAGGGACTAGCGGTACAAGAGACCCAGTACTTC,CASSQGLAVQETQYF
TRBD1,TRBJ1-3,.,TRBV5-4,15,TGTGCCAGCAGCTCACAGGGGACCTCTGGAAACACCATATATTTT,CASSSQGTSGNTIYF
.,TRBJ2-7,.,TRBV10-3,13,TGTGCCATCCGGCGGGACAGCTCCTACGAGCAGTACTTC,CAIRRDSSYEQYF
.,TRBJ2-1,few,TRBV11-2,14,TGTGCCAGCAGCTTAGCGTCAATTCGGGGAGAAGAGTTCTTC,CASSLASIRGEEFF
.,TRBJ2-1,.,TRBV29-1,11,TGCAGCGTTCGACAGGGACTTGAGCAGTTCTTC,CSVRQGLEQFF
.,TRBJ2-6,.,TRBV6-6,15,TGTGCCAGCAAGGACAGACTTTCTGGGGCCAACGTCCTGACTTTC,CASKDRLSGANVLTF
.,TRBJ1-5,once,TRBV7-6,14,TGTGCCAGCAGCTTAGCCTCGACAGGACAGCCCCAGCATTTT,CASSLASTGQPQHF
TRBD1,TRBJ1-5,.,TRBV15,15,TGTGCCACCAGCAGGGGACAGGGTGTAAGTCAGCCCCAGCATTTT,CATSRGQGVSQPQHF
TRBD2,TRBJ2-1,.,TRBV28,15,TGTGCCAGCAGTTTAGGACTAGCGGGAGCCAATGAGCAGTTCTTC,CASSLGLAGANEQFF
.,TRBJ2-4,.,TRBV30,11,TGTGCCTGGAGTGCGGGCAACATTCAGTACTTC,CAWSAGNIQYF
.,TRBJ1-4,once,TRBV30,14,TGTGCCTGGAGTCAGGGTCCAACTAATGAAAAACTGTTTTTT,CAWSQGPTNEKLFF
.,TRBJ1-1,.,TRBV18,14,TGTGCCAGCTCACCAGGGACGGTGAACACTGAAGCTTTCTTT,CASSPGTVNTEAFF
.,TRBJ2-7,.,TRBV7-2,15,TGTGCCAGCAGCTTAAATTCAGGAACGCCCCACGAGCAGTACTTC,CASSLNSGTPHEQYF
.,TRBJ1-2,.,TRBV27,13,TGTGCCAGCAGTTCAGAGGGGAACTATGGCTACACCTTC,CASSSEGNYGYTF
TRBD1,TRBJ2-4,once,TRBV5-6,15,TGTGCCAGCAGCCCGGGACAGGGGGGCGAAAACATTCAGTACTTC,CASSPGQGGENIQYF
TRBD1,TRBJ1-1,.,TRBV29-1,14,TGCAGCGTTCGGGACAGTGGGAGGTTTACTGAAGCTTTCTTT,CSVRDSGRFTEAFF
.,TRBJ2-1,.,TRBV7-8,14,TGTGCCAGCAGCCCCTCCGTGGGATACAATGAGCAGTTCTTC,CASSPSVGYNEQFF
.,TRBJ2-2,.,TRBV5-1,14,TGCGCCAGCAGCTTGGATGGGAACACCGGGGAGCTGTTTTTT,CASSLDGNTGELFF
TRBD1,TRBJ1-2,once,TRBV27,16,TGTGCCAGCAGTTATCGGACAGGGGGCCAATATTATGGCTACACCTTC,CASSYRTGGQYYGYTF
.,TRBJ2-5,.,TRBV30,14,TGTGCCTGGAGTCCTAATACTAGAACGGAGACCCAGTACTTC,CAWSPNTRTETQYF
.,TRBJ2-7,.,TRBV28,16,TGTGCCAGCAGTCCCCACAGGGGATCTAGCGGATACGAGCAGTACTTC,CASSPHRGSSGYEQYF
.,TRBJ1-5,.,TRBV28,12,TGTGCCAGCAGTTGGGGGGATCAGCCCCAGCATTTT,CASSWGDQPQHF
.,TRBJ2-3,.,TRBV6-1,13,TGTGCCAGCAGTGATACCTGGGGCGATACGCAGTATTTT,CASSDTWGDTQYF
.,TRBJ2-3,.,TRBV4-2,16,TGTGCCAGCAGCCAAGCCCCGGAATCTAGCACAGATACGCAGTATTTT,CASSQAPESSTDTQYF